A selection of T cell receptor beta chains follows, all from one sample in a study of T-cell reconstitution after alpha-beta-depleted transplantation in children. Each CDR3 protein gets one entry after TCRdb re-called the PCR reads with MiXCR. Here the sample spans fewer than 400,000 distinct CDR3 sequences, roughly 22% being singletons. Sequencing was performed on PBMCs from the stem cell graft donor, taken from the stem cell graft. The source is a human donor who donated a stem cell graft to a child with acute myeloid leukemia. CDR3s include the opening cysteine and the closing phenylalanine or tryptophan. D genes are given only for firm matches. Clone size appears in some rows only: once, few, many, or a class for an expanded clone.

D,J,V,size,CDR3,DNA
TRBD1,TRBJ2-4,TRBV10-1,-,CASSRDRLPNIQYF,TGCGCCAGCAGCCGGGACAGGCTCCCAAACATTCAGTACTTC
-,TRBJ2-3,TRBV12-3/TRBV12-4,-,CASSFSLFRGSQDTQYF,TGTGCCAGCAGTTTCTCGCTCTTTAGGGGGAGCCAAGATACGCAGTATTTT
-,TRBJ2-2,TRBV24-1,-,CATSDLTESGELFF,TGTGCCACCAGTGATTTAACTGAGAGCGGGGAGCTGTTTTTT
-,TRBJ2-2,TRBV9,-,CANHRSPGELFF,TGTGCCAACCATAGGTCCCCCGGGGAGCTGTTTTTT
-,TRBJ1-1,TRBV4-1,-,CASSQVPDNTEAFF,TGCGCCAGCAGCCAAGTTCCCGACAACACTGAAGCTTTCTTT
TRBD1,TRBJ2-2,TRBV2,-,CASSARQGSNTGELFF,TGTGCCAGCAGTGCCCGACAGGGGAGTAACACCGGGGAGCTGTTTTTT
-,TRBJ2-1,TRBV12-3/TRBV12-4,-,CASSLFSGGEQFF,TGTGCCAGCAGTTTATTTTCCGGAGGTGAGCAGTTCTTC
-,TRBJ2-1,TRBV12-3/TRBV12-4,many,CASSKDRNEQFF,TGTGCCAGCAGCAAAGACAGGAATGAGCAGTTCTTC
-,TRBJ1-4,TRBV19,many,CASSIMDLRTNEKLFF,TGTGCCAGTAGTATAATGGACCTCCGTACTAATGAAAAACTGTTTTTT
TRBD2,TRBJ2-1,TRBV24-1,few,CATSDLVAGNYNEQFF,TGTGCCACCAGTGATTTGGTAGCGGGAAACTACAATGAGCAGTTCTTC
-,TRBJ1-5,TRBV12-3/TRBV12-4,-,CASRDLAEQPQHF,TGTGCCAGCAGGGACCTGGCTGAGCAGCCCCAGCATTTT
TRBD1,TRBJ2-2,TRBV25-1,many,CASSLGQRSTGELFF,TGTGCCAGCAGTTTGGGACAGCGAAGCACCGGGGAGCTGTTTTTT
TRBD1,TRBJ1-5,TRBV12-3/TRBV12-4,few,CASSLGTGIGPQHF,TGTGCCAGCAGTTTAGGGACAGGGATAGGGCCCCAGCATTTT
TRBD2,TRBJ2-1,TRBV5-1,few,CASSLALGLAGGPVDNEQFF,TGCGCCAGCAGCTTGGCCCTGGGACTAGCGGGAGGGCCGGTCGACAATGAGCAGTTCTTC
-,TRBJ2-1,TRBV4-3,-,CASSQEGTYPNEQFF,TGCGCCAGCAGCCAAGAGGGGACCTATCCCAATGAGCAGTTCTTC
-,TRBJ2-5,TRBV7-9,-,CASSLAGGADIRETQYF,TGTGCCAGCAGCTTAGCGGGGGGCGCGGATATCCGGGAGACCCAGTACTTC